The source of this T cell receptor (beta chain) is a study of T-cell reconstitution after alpha-beta-depleted transplantation in children. Unique molecular identifiers were incorporated into the prepared TCRbeta library. TCRdb independently ran MiXCR on the PCR reads; one entry per CDR3 protein. The profile covers 350,000 to 450,000 distinct CDR3 sequences, with just over 20% appearing a single time and 3.5% to 4% taken by the ten largest. This clonotype occurred a few times. This TCR came from a human donor who donated a stem cell graft to a child with acute myeloid leukemia. Sequenced material: PBMCs from the stem cell graft donor, taken from the stem cell graft.

The CDR3 loop is CASSLMGGSYNEQFF. The DNA for the CDR3 is TGTGCCAGCAGTTTAATGGGGGGCTCCTACAATGAGCAGTTCTTC. The chain combines TRBV28 with TRBJ2-1; a possible D gene is TRBD2 (6 bases). This CDR3 comprises 15 residues. V shed 2 bases and J shed 0 bases, with 8 bases lying between them. Germline-derived CDR1 and CDR2 are MDHEN and SYDVKM.